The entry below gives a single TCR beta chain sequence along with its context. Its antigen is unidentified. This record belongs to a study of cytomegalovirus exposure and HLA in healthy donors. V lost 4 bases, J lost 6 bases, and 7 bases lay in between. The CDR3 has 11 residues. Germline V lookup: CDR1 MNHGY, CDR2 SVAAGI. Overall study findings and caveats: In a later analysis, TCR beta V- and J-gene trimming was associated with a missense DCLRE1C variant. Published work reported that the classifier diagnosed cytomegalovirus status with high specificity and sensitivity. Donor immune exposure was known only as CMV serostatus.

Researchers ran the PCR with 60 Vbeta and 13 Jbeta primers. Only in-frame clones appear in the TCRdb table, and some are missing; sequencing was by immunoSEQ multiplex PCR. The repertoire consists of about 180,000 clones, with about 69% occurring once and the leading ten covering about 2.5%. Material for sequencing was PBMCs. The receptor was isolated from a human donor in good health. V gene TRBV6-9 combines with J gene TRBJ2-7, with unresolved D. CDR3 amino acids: CASSLRCEQYF. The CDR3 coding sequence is TGTGCCAGCAGTTTGAGGTGCGAGCAGTACTTC.